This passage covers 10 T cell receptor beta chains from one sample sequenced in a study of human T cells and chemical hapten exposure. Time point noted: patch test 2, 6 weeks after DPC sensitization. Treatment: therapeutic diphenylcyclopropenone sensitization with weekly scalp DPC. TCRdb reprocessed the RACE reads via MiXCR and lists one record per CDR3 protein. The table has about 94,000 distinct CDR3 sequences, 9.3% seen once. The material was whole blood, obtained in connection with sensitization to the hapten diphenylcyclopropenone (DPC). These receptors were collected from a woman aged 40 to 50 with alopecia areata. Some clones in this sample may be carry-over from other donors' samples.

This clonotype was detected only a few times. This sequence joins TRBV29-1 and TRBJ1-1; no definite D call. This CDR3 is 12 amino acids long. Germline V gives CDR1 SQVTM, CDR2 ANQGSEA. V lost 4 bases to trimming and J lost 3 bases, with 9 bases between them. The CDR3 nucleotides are TGCAGCGTTGTCGTCTGGGACACTGAAGCTTTCTTT. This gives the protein CSVVVWDTEAFF.

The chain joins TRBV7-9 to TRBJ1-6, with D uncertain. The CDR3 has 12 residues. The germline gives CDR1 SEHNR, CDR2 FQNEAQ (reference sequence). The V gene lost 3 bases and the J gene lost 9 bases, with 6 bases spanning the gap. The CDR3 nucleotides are TGTGCCAGCAGCTTGGGGAGTTCACCCCTCCACTTT. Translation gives CASSLGSSPLHF.

As DNA, the CDR3 is TGCAGTGCATACACAGGGAAGACTAATGAAAAACTGTTTTTT. Amino acid sequence: CSAYTGKTNEKLFF. The V gene is TRBV20-1, the J gene TRBJ1-4, with D perhaps TRBD1 (6 bases). The CDR3 loop spans 14 amino acids. From germline, CDR1 is DFQATT and CDR2 SNEGSKA (reference sequence). The V end was cut by 6 bases, the J end by 2 bases, with 13 bases between.

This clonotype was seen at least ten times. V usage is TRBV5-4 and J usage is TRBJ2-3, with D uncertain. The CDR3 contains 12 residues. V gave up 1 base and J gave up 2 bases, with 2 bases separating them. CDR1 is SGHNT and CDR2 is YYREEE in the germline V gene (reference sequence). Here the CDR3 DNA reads TGTGCCAGCAGCTTGAACACAGATACGCAGTATTTT. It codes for CASSLNTDTQYF.

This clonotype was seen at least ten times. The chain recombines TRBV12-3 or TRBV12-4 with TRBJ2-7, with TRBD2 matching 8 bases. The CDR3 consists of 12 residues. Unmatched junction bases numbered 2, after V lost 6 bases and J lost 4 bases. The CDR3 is CASSPSGYEQYF. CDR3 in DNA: TGTGCCAGCAGCCCTAGCGGGTACGAGCAGTACTTC.

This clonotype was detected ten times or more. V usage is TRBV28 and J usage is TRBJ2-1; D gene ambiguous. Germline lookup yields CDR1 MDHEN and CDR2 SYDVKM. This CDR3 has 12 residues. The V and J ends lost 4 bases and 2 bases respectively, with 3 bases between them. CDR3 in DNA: TGTGCCAGCAGTTCCCCCTACAATGAGCAGTTCTTC. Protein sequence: CASSSPYNEQFF.

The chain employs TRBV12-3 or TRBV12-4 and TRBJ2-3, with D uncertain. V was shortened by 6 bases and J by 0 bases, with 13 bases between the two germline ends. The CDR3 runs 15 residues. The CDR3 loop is CASRSLGISTDTQYF. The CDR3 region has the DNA TGTGCCAGCAGATCCCTTGGGATTAGCACAGATACGCAGTATTTT.

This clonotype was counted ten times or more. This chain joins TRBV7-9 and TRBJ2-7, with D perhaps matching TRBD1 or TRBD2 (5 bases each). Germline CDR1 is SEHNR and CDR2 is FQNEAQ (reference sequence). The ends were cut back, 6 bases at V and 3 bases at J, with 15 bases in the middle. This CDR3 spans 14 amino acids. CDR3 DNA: TGTGCCAGCAGAGCCCCGGGACCCAGCTACGAGCAGTACTTC. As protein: CASRAPGPSYEQYF.

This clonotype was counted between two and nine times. The chain's CDR3 is CASSLPTGLRQPQHF. The DNA for the CDR3 is TGTGCCAGCAGTTTACCGACAGGGTTGAGGCAGCCCCAGCATTTT. The chain couples TRBV28 to TRBJ1-5; TRBD1 aligns across 7 bases. The trim removed 2 bases at V and 7 bases at J, leaving 8 bases unmatched. CDR1 is MDHEN, CDR2 SYDVKM, per germline. The CDR3 is made up of 15 amino acids.

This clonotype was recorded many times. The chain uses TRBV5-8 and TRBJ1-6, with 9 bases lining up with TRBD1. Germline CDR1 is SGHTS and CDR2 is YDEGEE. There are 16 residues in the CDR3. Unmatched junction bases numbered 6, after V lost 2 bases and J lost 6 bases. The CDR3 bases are TGTGCCAGCAGCTTAACAGGGGGCAAGGTTAATTCACCCCTCCACTTT. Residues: CASSLTGGKVNSPLHF.